Listed here are 14 T cell receptor beta chains from one sample, sequenced in a study of blood T cell repertoires in COVID-19. The table came from immunoSEQ multiplex PCR; TCRdb's copy has only in-frame clones and leaves some out. The data show approximately 300,000 clones, with roughly 90% seen just once and approximately 4% held by the top ten. The material sequenced was PBMCs or T cells enriched from blood (not recorded which). Receptors originate from a woman younger than 30 with acute COVID-19.

Details on this clone: The sample holds other DNA sequences that translate to the same CDR3. The V gene is TRBV18, the J gene TRBJ1-3; 8 bases map to TRBD1. V gave up 0 bases and J gave up 2 bases; unmatched junction bases: 0. In germline, CDR1 is KGHSH, CDR2 LQKENI. The CDR3 is made up of 15 amino acids. The chain's CDR3 is CASSPPTGAGNTIYF. CDR3 sequence (DNA): TGTGCCAGCTCACCACCGACAGGGGCTGGAAACACCATATATTTT.

This clone occurred once. This chain connects TRBV30 to TRBJ2-7; weak D call: TRBD1 (6 bases). Germline V lookup: CDR1 GTSNPN, CDR2 SVGIG (reference sequence). V dropped 2 bases and J dropped 3 bases, with 8 bases sitting between them. This CDR3 comprises 12 residues. In DNA, the CDR3 is TGTGCCTGGAGTCAACAGGGCTACGAGCAGTACTTC. This translates into CAWSQQGYEQYF.

This chain links TRBV2 with TRBJ1-5; D is undetermined. CDR1 SNHLY and CDR2 FYNNEI come from the germline V gene. The V and J ends lost 0 bases and 5 bases respectively, with 8 bases between them. The CDR3 covers 14 residues. The DNA of the CDR3 is TGTGCCAGCAGTGAAGCGGTCAGTGATCAGCCCCAGCATTTT. This encodes CASSEAVSDQPQHF.

The genes are TRBV6-4 and TRBJ1-2; TRBD1 matches at 9 bases. Germline V lookup: CDR1 MRHNA, CDR2 SNTAGT. The J segment lost 7 bases and the V segment lost 5 bases, leaving 5 bases of the junction unmatched. This CDR3 contains 13 residues. The CDR3 spells CASSPTGGGGYTF. For the CDR3, the DNA is TGTGCCAGCAGTCCTACAGGGGGCGGTGGCTACACCTTC.

The chain employs TRBV19 and TRBJ1-4; D unclear. The V end was cut by 3 bases, the J end by 10 bases, with 12 bases between. The CDR3 extends over 13 amino acids. The V gene's germline CDR1 is LNHDA and CDR2 SQIVND (reference sequence). DNA of the CDR3: TGTGCCAGTAGTATGACTATAATGGGAAAACTGTTTTTT. Protein product: CASSMTIMGKLFF.

The rearrangement joins TRBV25-1 to TRBJ2-5; D is perhaps TRBD1 (6 bases). Between the trimmed V and J ends, which lost 4 bases and 1 base, there was a span of 16 bases. CDR1 is MGHDK, CDR2 SYGVNS, per germline. The CDR3 has 16 amino acids. The CDR3 sequence: CASSGLGGPIQETQYF. In DNA, the CDR3 is TGTGCCAGCAGTGGCCTTGGGGGCCCGATCCAAGAGACCCAGTACTTC.

Written as DNA, the CDR3 is TGTGCCAGCAGCGTAGGAACAGGGACCGGCTACGAGCAGTACTTC. The encoded protein is CASSVGTGTGYEQYF. The rearrangement joins TRBV9 to TRBJ2-7; tentative D call: TRBD1 (6 bases). Germline V CDR1 and CDR2: SGDLS, YYNGEE. CDR3 length: 15 residues. The V and J ends lost 0 bases and 3 bases respectively, with 13 bases between them.

This clone was picked up one time. The chain uses TRBV25-1 and TRBJ1-3; no clear D. The germline V gene has CDR1 MGHDK and CDR2 SYGVNS. Trimming stripped 8 bases from V and 1 base from J, with 9 bases between. The CDR3 totals 13 residues. The DNA of the CDR3 is TGTGCCAGCGAGAGGGTATCTGGAAACACCATATATTTT. It encodes CASERVSGNTIYF. Variable domain in full (rest from reference TRBV25-1 and TRBJ1-3): EADIYQTPRYLVIGTGKKITLECSQTMGHDKMYWYQQDPGMELHLIHYSYGVNSTEKGDLSSESTVSRIRTEHFPLTLESARPSHTSQYLCASERVSGNTIYFGEGSWLTVV.

J is TRBJ1-1 and V is TRBV12-3 or TRBV12-4; 7 bases map to TRBD1. The CDR3 extends over 13 amino acids. V was pared by 6 bases and J by 0 bases, with 1 base of the junction left unmatched. CDR3: CASSGQVNTEAFF. The CDR3 region has the DNA TGTGCCAGCAGCGGACAGGTGAACACTGAAGCTTTCTTT.

The V and J genes are TRBV6-5 and TRBJ1-1; 9 bases map to TRBD1. V dropped 10 bases and J dropped 6; count of bases not matched to a gene: 12. Germline CDR1 reads MNHEY; CDR2 reads SVGAGI. The CDR3 has 14 residues. This chain's CDR3 is CATNPGTGKSEAFF. The CDR3 DNA reads TGTGCCACGAACCCCGGGACAGGGAAGTCTGAAGCTTTCTTT.

This chain joins TRBV7-2 and TRBJ2-1; 8 bases align to TRBD2. This CDR3 spans 17 amino acids. The V gene's germline CDR1 is SGHTA and CDR2 FQGNSA. Losses at the gene ends were 5 bases for V and 0 bases for J; bases not matched to a gene: 9. CDR3 sequence reads: CASSPGGGYSSYNEQFF. CDR3 sequence (DNA): TGTGCCAGCAGCCCCGGGGGGGGATATAGCTCCTACAATGAGCAGTTCTTC.

This clone showed up just once. V is TRBV6-5 and J is TRBJ2-1; TRBD2 matches 7 bases. The CDR3 extends over 15 amino acids. The V and J ends lost 11 bases and 7 bases, in that order; junction bases with no gene match: 17. In germline, CDR1 is MNHEY, CDR2 SVGAGI. CDR3 nucleotide sequence: TGTGCCGCTCGGCGTGCGGGAGCTTCGGGGAATGAGCAGTTCTTC. Protein: CAARRAGASGNEQFF.

This chain connects TRBV24-1 to TRBJ2-3; tentatively, D is TRBD2 (6 bases). Trimming cost V 4 bases and J 4 bases, with 8 bases left between them. The CDR3 runs 13 residues. Germline CDR1 and CDR2: KGHDR and SFDVKD. The CDR3: CATSEGGPDTQYF. In DNA form, the CDR3 reads TGTGCCACCAGTGAAGGAGGGCCAGATACGCAGTATTTT.

CDR3 residues: CASSADGLGTNLYNEQFF. The CDR3 DNA follows: TGTGCCAGCAGCGCGGATGGTCTCGGGACTAACCTTTACAATGAGCAGTTCTTC. The chain links TRBV9 to TRBJ2-1, with TRBD2 matching 7 bases. Germline CDR1 reads SGDLS; CDR2 reads YYNGEE. Trimming took 3 bases from V and 4 from J; bases not matched to a gene: 16. The CDR3 runs 18 residues.